These 10 T cell receptor beta chains originate from one sample sequenced in a study of neurological immune-mediated disorders. TCRdb called the 5' RACE reads again in MiXCR, with one record for every CDR3 protein. Here the sample spans over 45,000 distinct CDR3 sequences, less than 6% being singletons. Sequencing was performed on CD4+ T cells from blood. The origin of the receptors is a young woman with multiple sclerosis.

Many counts were recorded for this clonotype. The chain couples TRBV5-1 to TRBJ2-5; 10 nucleotides align to TRBD2. Germline V gene sequence: CDR1 SGHRS, CDR2 YFSETQ. The CDR3 has 16 amino acids. J was trimmed by 5 bases and V by 0 bases; bases with no gene match: 7. The CDR3 DNA sequence: TGCGCCAGCAGCTTGGGGCCAGCGGGGGGGCCGGAGACCCAGTACTTC. Protein: CASSLGPAGGPETQYF. Drawing the rest from reference TRBV5-1 and TRBJ2-5, the complete variable domain is KAGVTQTPRYLIKTRGQQVTLSCSPISGHRSVSWYQQTPGQGLQFLFEYFSETQRNKGNFPGRFSGRQFSNSRSEMNVSTLELGDSALYLCASSLGPAGGPETQYFGPGTRLLVL.

This clonotype has at least ten counts. The chain links TRBV19 to TRBJ1-5; no definite D call. Trimming removed 4 bases at V and 0 bases at J, with 7 bases between. CDR3 length: 14 residues. Germline CDR1 LNHDA, CDR2 SQIVND (reference sequence). CDR3 residues: CASSTVASNQPQHF. DNA of the CDR3: TGTGCCAGTAGTACCGTAGCTAGCAATCAGCCCCAGCATTTT.

This clonotype was observed many times. The chain carries TRBV7-8 and TRBJ2-7; 7 nucleotides line up with TRBD1. This CDR3 has 14 amino acids. V shed 4 bases, J shed 3 bases, and the junction held 6 bases outside the gene matches. Germline CDR1 and CDR2: SGHVS and FQNEAQ. This CDR3 is CASSSGTANYEQYF. The CDR3 region has the DNA TGTGCCAGCAGCTCCGGGACAGCAAACTACGAGCAGTACTTC.

J is TRBJ1-1 and V is TRBV30; D might be TRBD1 (5 bases). Germline lookup yields CDR1 GTSNPN and CDR2 SVGIG (reference sequence). CDR3 length equals 14 residues. Trimming cost V 5 bases and J 5 bases, with 18 bases left between them. CDR3 loop: CAWRRGPLWTEAFF. In nucleotides, the CDR3 is TGTGCCTGGCGGCGGGGCCCTTTGTGGACTGAAGCTTTCTTT. Full variable domain (remainder filled in from reference TRBV30 and TRBJ1-1): SQTIHQWPATLVQPVGSPLSLECTVEGTSNPNLYWYRQAAGRGLQLLFYSVGIGQISSEVPQNLSASRPQDRQFILSSKKLLLSDSGFYLCAWRRGPLWTEAFFGQGTRLTVV.

This clonotype was found many times. The chain joins TRBV10-3 to TRBJ2-7; 9 nucleotides match TRBD1. Germline CDR1 reads ENHRY; CDR2 reads SYGVKD. Trimming at V came to 6 bases and at J to 1 base, leaving 10 bases not matched to a gene. CDR3 size: 16 residues. The CDR3 sequence is CAISSYPGQGSYEQYF. The CDR3 DNA reads TGTGCCATCAGCTCATACCCGGGACAGGGTTCCTACGAGCAGTACTTC.

This clonotype was counted a few times. This chain links TRBV19 with TRBJ2-1; tentative D call: TRBD1 (6 bases). The length of the CDR3 is 16 residues. V shed 5 bases and J shed 10 bases, with 24 bases lying between them. CDR1 is LNHDA and CDR2 is SQIVND in the germline V gene (reference sequence). The CDR3 sequence is CASSAIRDTQNGEQFF. The CDR3 nucleotides read TGTGCCAGTAGTGCAATCCGGGACACCCAAAACGGAGAGCAGTTCTTC.

This clonotype has at least ten counts. The chain is built from TRBV5-1 and TRBJ2-2, with a possible D match to TRBD1 (5 bases). Per the germline V gene, CDR1 is SGHRS and CDR2 is YFSETQ. CDR3 size: 15 residues. The V gene lost 4 bases and the J gene lost 7 bases, with 17 bases spanning the gap. CDR3 loop: CASSPKSQGSGELFF. CDR3 sequence (DNA): TGCGCCAGCAGCCCAAAGAGCCAGGGTAGCGGGGAGCTGTTTTTT.

This clonotype was detected many times. CDR3 nucleotides: TGCACCGTCCCGGGACAGGGGGATGACACTGAAGCTTTCTTT. This encodes CTVPGQGDDTEAFF. The genes are TRBV20-1 and TRBJ1-1, with TRBD1 identical over 11 bases. Germline assignment: CDR1 DFQATT and CDR2 SNEGSKA (reference sequence). The CDR3 is made up of 14 amino acids.

This clonotype was seen many times. This chain uses TRBV14 with TRBJ1-3; 7 bases align to TRBD1. The germline V gene encodes CDR1 SGHDN and CDR2 FVKESK. The CDR3 has 16 amino acids. V was clipped by 4 bases and J by 3 bases; unmatched bases: 9. CDR3 DNA sequence: TGTGCCAGCAGCCGATCTTCGAGACAGGGTGGAAACACCATATATTTT. This translates into CASSRSSRQGGNTIYF.

In its sample, this clonotype was seen many times. The genes are TRBV20-1 and TRBJ2-2; TRBD1 agrees at 7 bases. The CDR3 is made up of 13 amino acids. J gave up 1 base and V 6 bases, and 2 bases lay outside the gene matches. The V gene's germline CDR1 is DFQATT and CDR2 SNEGSKA (reference sequence). DNA of the CDR3: TGCAGTGCCTGGACAGGGAACACCGGGGAGCTGTTTTTT. Translated: CSAWTGNTGELFF.